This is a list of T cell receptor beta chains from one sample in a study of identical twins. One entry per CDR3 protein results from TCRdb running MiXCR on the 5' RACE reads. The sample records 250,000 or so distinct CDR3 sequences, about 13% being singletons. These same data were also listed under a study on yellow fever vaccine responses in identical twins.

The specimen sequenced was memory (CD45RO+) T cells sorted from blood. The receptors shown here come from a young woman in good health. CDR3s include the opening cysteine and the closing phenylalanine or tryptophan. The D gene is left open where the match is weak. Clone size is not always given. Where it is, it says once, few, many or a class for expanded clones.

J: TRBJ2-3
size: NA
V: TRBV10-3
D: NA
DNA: TGTGCCATCCTCCGGGGGACCTCTAGCACAGATACGCAGTATTTT
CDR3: CAILRGTSSTDTQYF

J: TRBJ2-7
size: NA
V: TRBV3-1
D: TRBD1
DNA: TGTGCCAGCAGCCACTTTAACCGGGACAGCTATGTCCCTCTCGAGCAGTACTTC
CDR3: CASSHFNRDSYVPLEQYF

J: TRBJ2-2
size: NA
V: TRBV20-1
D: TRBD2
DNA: TGCAGTGCTAGGGGACTAGCGGGAGCCGGGGAGCTGTTTTTT
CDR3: CSARGLAGAGELFF

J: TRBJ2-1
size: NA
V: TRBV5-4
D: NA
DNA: TGTGCCAGCAGCTTGTTTGGTAAGCATGAGCAGTTCTTC
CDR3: CASSLFGKHEQFF

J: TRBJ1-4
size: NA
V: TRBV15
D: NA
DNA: TGTGCCACCAGCAGAGACGAGAGGGAAAAACTGTTTTTT
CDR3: CATSRDEREKLFF

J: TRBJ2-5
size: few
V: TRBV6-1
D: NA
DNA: TGTGCCAGCAGTGGAAGTCAGTTTAAGCAAGAGACCCAGTACTTC
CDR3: CASSGSQFKQETQYF

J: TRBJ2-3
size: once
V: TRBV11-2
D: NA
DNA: TGTGCCAGCAGCTTAGCGGACATGGGAGCAGATACGCAGTATTTT
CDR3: CASSLADMGADTQYF

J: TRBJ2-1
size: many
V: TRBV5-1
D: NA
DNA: TGCGCCAGCAGCTTCGGAGAGGCAGGAGCCTACAATGAGCAGTTCTTC
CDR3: CASSFGEAGAYNEQFF

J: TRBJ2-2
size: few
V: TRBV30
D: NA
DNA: TGTGCCTGGAGTGGGAACACCGGGGAGCTGTTTTTT
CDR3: CAWSGNTGELFF

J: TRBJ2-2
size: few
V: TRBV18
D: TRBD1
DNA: TGTGCCAGCTCAGCTAACTCGGGACAGGGGGCCACCGGGGAGCTGTTTTTT
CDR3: CASSANSGQGATGELFF

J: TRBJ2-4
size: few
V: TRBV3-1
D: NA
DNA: TGTGCCAGCAGGCCCTCGGAGACTTCTTTAGCCAAAAACATTCAGTACTTC
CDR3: CASRPSETSLAKNIQYF

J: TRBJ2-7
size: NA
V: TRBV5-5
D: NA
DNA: TGTGCCAGCAGCACCCCCGGGCAGGGGTCCTACGAGCAGTACTTC
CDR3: CASSTPGQGSYEQYF

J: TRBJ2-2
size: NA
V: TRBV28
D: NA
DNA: TGTGCCAGCCATAGGGGTACCGGGGAGCTGTTTTTT
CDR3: CASHRGTGELFF

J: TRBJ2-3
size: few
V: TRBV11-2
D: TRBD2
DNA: TGTGCCAGCAGCCGGCAAACCTTTTCTAGCGGGAGGGCAACAGATACGCAGTATTTT
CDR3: CASSRQTFSSGRATDTQYF

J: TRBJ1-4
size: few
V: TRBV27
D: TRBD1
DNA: TGTGCCAGCCGGCTCGACAGGGGAGGCTTTAATGAAAAACTGTTTTTT
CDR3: CASRLDRGGFNEKLFF

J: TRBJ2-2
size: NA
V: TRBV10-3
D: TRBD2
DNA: TGTGCCATCACCTGGACTAGCGGAGAATCGAACACCGGGGAGCTGTTTTTT
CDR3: CAITWTSGESNTGELFF

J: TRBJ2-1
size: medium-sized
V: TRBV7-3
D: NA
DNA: TGTGCCAGCAGCAGAGCCCCCTCGGGGTACAATGAGCAGTTCTTC
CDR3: CASSRAPSGYNEQFF

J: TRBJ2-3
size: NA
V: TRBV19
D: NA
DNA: TGTGCCAGTAGTCTTAAAGTCAGCACAGATACGCAGTATTTT
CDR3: CASSLKVSTDTQYF

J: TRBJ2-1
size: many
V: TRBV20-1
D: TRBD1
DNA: TGCAGTGCTGGCGGGGGGACAGGGGTGAATGAGCAGTTCTTC
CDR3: CSAGGGTGVNEQFF

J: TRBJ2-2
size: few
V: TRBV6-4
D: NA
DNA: TGTGCCAGCAGTGACGGGACTAACACCGGGGAGCTGTTTTTT
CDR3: CASSDGTNTGELFF

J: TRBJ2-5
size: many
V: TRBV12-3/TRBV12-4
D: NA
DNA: TGTGCCAGCAGTACAGGGTTTGAGACCCAGTACTTC
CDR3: CASSTGFETQYF

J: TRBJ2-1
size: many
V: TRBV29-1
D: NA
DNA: TGCAGCGTTGATACGCTCGGGCAGTTAAAGTTCTTC
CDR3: CSVDTLGQLKFF

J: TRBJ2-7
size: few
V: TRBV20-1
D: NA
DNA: TGCAGTGCTAGAGTAGGGGGGGATGGATCCTACGAGCAGTACTTC
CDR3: CSARVGGDGSYEQYF

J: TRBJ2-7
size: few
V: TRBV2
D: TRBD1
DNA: TGTGCCAGCAGTGAATCGCCCGGGACAGGGATGTACGAGCAGTACTTC
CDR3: CASSESPGTGMYEQYF

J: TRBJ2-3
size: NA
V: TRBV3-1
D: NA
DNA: TGTGCCAGCAGCCAGGCCTCCAGGCAGAGTACGCAGTATTTT
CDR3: CASSQASRQSTQYF

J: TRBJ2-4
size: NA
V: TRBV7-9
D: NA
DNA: TGTGCCAGCAGCCCCATGGGGACCAAAAACATTCAGTACTTC
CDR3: CASSPMGTKNIQYF

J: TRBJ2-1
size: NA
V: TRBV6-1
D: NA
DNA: TGTGCCAGCAGCCTCGACGCCCCAGGGATCACCTACAATGAGCAGTTCTTC
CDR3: CASSLDAPGITYNEQFF

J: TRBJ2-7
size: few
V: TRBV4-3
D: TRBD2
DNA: TGCGCCAGCAGCCAGTCGATGACTAGCGGGGCGAGCTCCTACGAGCAGTACTTC
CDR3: CASSQSMTSGASSYEQYF

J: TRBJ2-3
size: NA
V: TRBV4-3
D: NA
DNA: TGCGCCAGCAGCGCCGGGAAAAGGGCGCAAGATACGCAGTATTTT
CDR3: CASSAGKRAQDTQYF

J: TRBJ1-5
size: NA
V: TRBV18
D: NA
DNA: TGTGCCAGCAACACGGGACTTGGACAGCCCCAGCATTTT
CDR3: CASNTGLGQPQHF

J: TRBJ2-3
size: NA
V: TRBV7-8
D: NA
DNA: TGTGCCAGCAGCAGACGAGGCGGGGCGGTGGGCGGCACAGATACGCAGTATTTT
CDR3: CASSRRGGAVGGTDTQYF